This T cell receptor beta chain was identified in a study of T and B cells in COVID-19 patients. Study in general: COVID-19 patients gave peripheral blood either during active infection or after recovery. Points from the study as a whole: There were 2,331 TCR clusters exclusive to the recovered cohort, approximately 34 with low generation probability. CD4+, regulatory T cell, CD8+ and sorted SARS-CoV-2-responsive or tetramer+ T cells were not yet sequenced. In COVID-19 patients, T cell receptor beta variable and joining gene use was reportedly strongly skewed.

From blood, 250-500 ng of genomic DNA served as TRB template. Sample share makes this clonotype medium-sized (0.01 to 0.1%). Its antigen is not identified. This CDR3 has 15 residues. With V trimmed by 1 base and J by 1 base, 7 bases remained unmatched. In germline, CDR1 is SQVTM, CDR2 ANQGSEA. TRB rearrangements were amplified by multiplex PCR with BIOMED2 TRB-A/B primers. MiXCR, applied by TCRdb to the multiplex PCR reads, yields one record per CDR3 protein. The sample shows more than 12,000 distinct CDR3 sequences, about 29% of them seen only once. The sample was blood. The genes are TRBV29-1 and TRBJ2-7, with 7 bases that match TRBD1. This sequence was found in a human donor who had recovered from COVID-19. The CDR3: CSVEGGQVTSYEQYF. The CDR3 region has the DNA TGCAGCGTTGAAGGCGGACAGGTAACATCCTACGAGCAGTACTTC.